The entry below describes one T cell receptor (beta chain). This clone was detected only a few times. The antigen it binds to is not known. Base quality data are lacking; no much larger clone is found one base away. TCRbeta CDR3 regions were immunosequenced from genomic DNA with the immunoSEQ Assay. Prior to high-throughput sequencing, genomic DNA was amplified by bias-controlled multiplex PCR. Per the source publication's procedure: To quantify the absolute abundance of each unique TCRbeta CDR3 region, the sequences were collapsed and filtered. Clonality, defined as 1 minus Pielou's evenness, was calculated using productive rearrangements only. A previously published method was used to identify clones with significantly greater frequencies in on-treatment samples than in baseline samples. Not all clones reach the TCRdb copy of this immuneACCESS table, which keeps in-frame sequences only. Checked studies attribute under half of the gap to unresolved V genes and leave the rest unexplained. The V and J calls and clone size come from that table; D and trimming were worked out from the DNA. Here the sample has around 18,000 clones; 60% to 80% occur a single time. The ten top clones hold 34% of the sample.

The V end gives up 4 bases and the J end 0 bases, leaving 13 bases in the junction not matched to a gene. CDR1 and CDR2 (SQVTM, ANQGSEA) derive from the germline V gene. Inclusive of the bounding cysteine and phenylalanine, the CDR3 is 18 residues long. Only the CDR3 region is kept as DNA, spanning 54 bases read in frame from base 1. This specimen comes from a study of sequential checkpoint blockade in melanoma (dated 2019 in TCRdb). In the study overall: Patients were assigned by 1:1 randomization to either first-line nivolumab followed by ipilimumab (arm A) or ipilimumab followed by nivolumab (arm B). Maintenance nivolumab came after both trial sequences.

The treatment or condition label corresponds to: randomized to nivolumab then ipilimumab (arm A) or the reverse (arm B). None of the trial patients had been given prior DNA-damaging chemotherapy. On a FACS Aria II flow cytometer, live CD3+CD8+ cells that were negative for CD19 and CD56 were sorted from thawed PBMCs. The samples were obtained from melanoma patients enrolled in CheckMate 064, an open-label, randomized phase II trial testing sequential checkpoint blockade. Leukapheresis was used to collect peripheral blood mononuclear cells, which were then purified with Ficoll-Paque and frozen in human serum with about 9.3% DMSO. Purity of sorted blood CD3+CD8+ cells was verified at >95% immediately after sorting, followed by DNA extraction. The study at large found these results: Larger, independent patient cohorts are needed to validate the response-prediction model that combines TCR metrics and mutation burden.

The sample consisted of CD8+ T cells sorted from blood (inferred from file names), taken from a patient given nivolumab and ipilimumab in sequence. Here the chain combines TRBV29-1 and TRBJ2-1, with TRBD2 identical over 9 junction bases. This clonotype was sampled from a human donor with melanoma. The CDR3 protein sequence reads: CSVVPPAGGGGSYNEQFF. The DNA is TGCAGCGTTGTTCCTCCAGCGGGAGGAGGGGGCTCCTACAATGAGCAGTTCTTC.